The TCR beta chain described here comes from a study of blood T cells in healthy people across ages. Only one count was recorded for this clonotype. As yet, its antigen is unknown. Notes on the study in general: PBMCs were not sorted, which prevented a conclusive comparison of naive versus antigen-experienced cells. The study lacked donor CMV status, which possibly confounded expanded clonotype changes.

Next came a second PCR, run for 7 to 11 cycles, which used a sample-barcoded 5' primer along with a J-beta primer mix. TCRdb re-called the 5' RACE reads through MiXCR, storing one row per CDR3 protein. Among about 670,000 distinct CDR3 sequences, 40% to 45% were seen once, and the ten largest hold around 32%. CDR3 length: 16 residues. Germline CDR1 reads MNHEY; CDR2 reads SVGEGT. J is TRBJ2-7 and V is TRBV6-2 or TRBV6-3; 9 bases fit TRBD1. The DNA matches TRBJ2-5 better at its end, which makes the J call doubtful. This sequence was found in a man of 80 years or more in good health. Sequenced input: blood. The CDR3 DNA follows: TGTGCCAGCAGTCGATGGGGACAGGGCTCCCAAGAGACCCAGTACTTC. The encoded protein is CASSRWGQGSQETQYF.